This T cell receptor (beta chain) comes out of a study of T cells in Graves' hyperthyroidism and ophthalmopathy. Study-wide findings and caveats: Clonotypes that were expanded in thyroid above 0.001 mostly appeared in blood too.

At least ten counts were recorded for this clonotype. The antigen is undetermined. Germline V CDR1 and CDR2: SGHVS, FQNEAQ. Trimming removed 6 bases at V and 13 bases at J, with 18 bases between. The CDR3 runs 12 residues. Patients with uncontrolled infections, other autoimmune diseases, pregnancy or lactation were excluded. Clinical symptoms, serum thyroxine and TRAb, thyroid ultrasound and orbital computed tomography were used for the diagnoses. The TCR beta CDR3 regions underwent amplification using RNA transcripts as the source. The TCR CDR3 was amplified in a first-round RT-PCR using the HTBI primer set. TCRdb independently ran MiXCR on the multiplex PCR reads; one entry per CDR3 protein. The data contain 750,000 to 900,000 distinct CDR3 sequences, around 38% of them seen just once; the ten biggest clones take up about 9%.

The chain links TRBV7-8 to TRBJ2-5; weak D call: TRBD2 (6 bases). Specimen: blood. This TCR derives from a young man with Graves' hyperthyroidism. The CDR3 DNA reads as TGTGCCAGCAGTCCCGACGGCGGGGCAGGGTACTTC. It is translated as CASSPDGGAGYF.